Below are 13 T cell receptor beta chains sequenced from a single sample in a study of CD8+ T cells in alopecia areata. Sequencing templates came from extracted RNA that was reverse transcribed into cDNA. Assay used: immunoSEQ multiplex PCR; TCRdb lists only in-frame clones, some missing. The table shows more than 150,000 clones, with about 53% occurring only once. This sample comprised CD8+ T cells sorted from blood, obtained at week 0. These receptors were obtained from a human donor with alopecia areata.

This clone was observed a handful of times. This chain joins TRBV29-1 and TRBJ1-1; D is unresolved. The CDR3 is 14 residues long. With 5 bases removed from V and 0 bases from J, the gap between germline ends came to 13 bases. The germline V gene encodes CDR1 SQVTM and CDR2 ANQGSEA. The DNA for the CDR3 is TGCAGCGTTTTGCTTCCGGGTATGAACACTGAAGCTTTCTTT. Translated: CSVLLPGMNTEAFF.

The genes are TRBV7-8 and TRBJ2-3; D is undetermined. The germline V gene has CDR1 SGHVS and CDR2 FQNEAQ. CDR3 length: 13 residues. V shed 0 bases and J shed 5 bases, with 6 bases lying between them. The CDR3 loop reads CASSLARKDTQYF. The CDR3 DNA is TGTGCCAGCAGCTTAGCGCGGAAAGATACGCAGTATTTT.

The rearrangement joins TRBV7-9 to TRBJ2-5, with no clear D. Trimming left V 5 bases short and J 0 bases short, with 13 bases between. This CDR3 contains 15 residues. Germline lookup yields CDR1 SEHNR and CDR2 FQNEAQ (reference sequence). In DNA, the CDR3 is TGTGCCAGCAGCCCTCCTGGATCTAACCAAGAGACCCAGTACTTC. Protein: CASSPPGSNQETQYF.

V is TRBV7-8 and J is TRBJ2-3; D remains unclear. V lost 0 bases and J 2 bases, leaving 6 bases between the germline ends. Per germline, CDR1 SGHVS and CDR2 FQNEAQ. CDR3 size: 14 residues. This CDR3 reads CASSLAAITDTQYF. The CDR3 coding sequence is TGTGCCAGCAGCTTAGCGGCGATCACAGATACGCAGTATTTT.

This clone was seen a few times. This CDR3 reads CAISESTGNTYEQYF. The CDR3 region has the DNA TGTGCCATCAGTGAGTCTACGGGCAACACCTACGAGCAGTACTTC. The chain couples TRBV10-3 to TRBJ2-7; D gene ambiguous. The CDR3 is made up of 15 amino acids. Trimming took off 0 bases at V and 2 bases at J, with 11 bases between the two ends. Germline CDR1 is ENHRY and CDR2 is SYGVKD.

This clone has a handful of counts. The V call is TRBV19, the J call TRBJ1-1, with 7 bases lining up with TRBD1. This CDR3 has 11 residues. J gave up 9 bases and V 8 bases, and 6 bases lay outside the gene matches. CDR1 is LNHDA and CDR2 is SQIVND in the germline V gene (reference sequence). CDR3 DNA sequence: TGTGCCAGTGTCGACAGGGTCAAAGCTTTCTTT. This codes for CASVDRVKAFF.

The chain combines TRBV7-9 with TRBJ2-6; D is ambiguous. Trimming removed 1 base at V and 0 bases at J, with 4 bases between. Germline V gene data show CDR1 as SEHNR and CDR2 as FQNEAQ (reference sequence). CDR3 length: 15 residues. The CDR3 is CASSLVGSGANVLTF. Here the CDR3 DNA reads TGTGCCAGCAGCTTAGTCGGCTCTGGGGCCAACGTCCTGACTTTC.

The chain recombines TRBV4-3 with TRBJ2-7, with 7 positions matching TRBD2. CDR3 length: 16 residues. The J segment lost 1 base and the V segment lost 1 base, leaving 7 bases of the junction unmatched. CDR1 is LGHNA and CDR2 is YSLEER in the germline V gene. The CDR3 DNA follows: TGCGCCAGCAGCCAAGGGACTAGATCCAGGTCCTACGAGCAGTACTTC. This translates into CASSQGTRSRSYEQYF.

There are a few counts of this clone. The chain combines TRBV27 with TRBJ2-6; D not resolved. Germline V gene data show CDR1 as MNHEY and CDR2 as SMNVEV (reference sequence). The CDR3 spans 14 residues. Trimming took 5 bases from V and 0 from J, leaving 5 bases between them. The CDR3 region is CASSQSSGANVLTF. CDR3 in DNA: TGTGCCAGCAGTCAGAGCTCTGGGGCCAACGTCCTGACTTTC.

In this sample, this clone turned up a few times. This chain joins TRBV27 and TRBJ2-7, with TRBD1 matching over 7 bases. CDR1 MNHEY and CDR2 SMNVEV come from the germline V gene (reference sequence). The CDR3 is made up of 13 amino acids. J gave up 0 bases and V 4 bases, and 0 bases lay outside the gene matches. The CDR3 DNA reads TGTGCCAGCAGTTGGGACAGCTCCTACGAGCAGTACTTC. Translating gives CASSWDSSYEQYF.

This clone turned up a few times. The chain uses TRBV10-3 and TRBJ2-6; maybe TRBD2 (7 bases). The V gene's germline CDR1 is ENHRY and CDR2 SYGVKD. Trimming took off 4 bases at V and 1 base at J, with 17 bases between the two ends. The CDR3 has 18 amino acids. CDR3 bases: TGTGCCATCAGTGCGCCTTCGGGGGGCGCATCTGGGGCCAACGTCCTGACTTTC. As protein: CAISAPSGGASGANVLTF.

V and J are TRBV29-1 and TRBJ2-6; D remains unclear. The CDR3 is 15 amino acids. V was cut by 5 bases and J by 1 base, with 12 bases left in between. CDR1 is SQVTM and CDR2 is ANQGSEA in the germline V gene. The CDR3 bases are TGCAGCGTTCCTGACGTGTGGTCTGGGGCCAACGTCCTGACTTTC. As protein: CSVPDVWSGANVLTF.

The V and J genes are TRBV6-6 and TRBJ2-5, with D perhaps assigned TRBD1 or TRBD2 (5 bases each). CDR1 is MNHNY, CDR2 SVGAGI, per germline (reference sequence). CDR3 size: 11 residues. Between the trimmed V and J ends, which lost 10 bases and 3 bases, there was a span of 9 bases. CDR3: CATQGEETQYF. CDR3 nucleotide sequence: TGTGCCACCCAGGGAGAAGAGACCCAGTACTTC.